The TCR beta chain under discussion was sequenced for a study of PD-1 blockade in classical Hodgkin lymphoma. The overall study: Patients were infused with nivolumab 3 mg/kg every 2 weeks.

Here immunoSEQ multiplex PCR was the method, and the copy in TCRdb shows in-frame clones only, minus some. The sample has 30,000 to 45,000 clones, about 87% seen once. Only one count was recorded for this clone. Its antigen remains unknown. All trial patients relapsed after autologous stem cell transplantation. This CDR3 spans 13 amino acids. Trimming left V 8 bases short and J 4 bases short, with 14 bases between. Germline values: CDR1 MDHEN, CDR2 SYDVKM. Study findings and constraints: Patients with a complete response exhibited baseline diversity comparable to newly diagnosed patients. Individuals who commenced nivolumab within less than 1 year of ASCT were excluded.

The chain has TRBV28 and TRBJ2-5, with D possibly matching TRBD2 (5 bases). The clonotype was recovered from a human donor with classical Hodgkin lymphoma. This specimen was peripheral blood mononuclear cells (PBMCs), taken at baseline. CDR3 nucleotide sequence: TGTGCCAGCGTTAGCGCGAATGGAGAGACCCAGTACTTC. This translates into CASVSANGETQYF.